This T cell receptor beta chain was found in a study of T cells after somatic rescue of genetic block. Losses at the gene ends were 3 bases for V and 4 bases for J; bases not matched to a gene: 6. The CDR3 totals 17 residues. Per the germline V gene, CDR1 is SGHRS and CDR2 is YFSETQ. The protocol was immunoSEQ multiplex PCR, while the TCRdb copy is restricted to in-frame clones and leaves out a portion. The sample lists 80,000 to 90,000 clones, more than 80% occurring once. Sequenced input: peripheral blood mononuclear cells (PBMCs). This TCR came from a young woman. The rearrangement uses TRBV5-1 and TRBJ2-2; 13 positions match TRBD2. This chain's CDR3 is CASSWTSGRSGTGELFF. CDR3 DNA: TGCGCCAGCAGCTGGACTAGCGGGAGAAGCGGCACCGGGGAGCTGTTTTTT.